The clone carrying this T cell receptor beta chain was observed a few times. This sample is part of a study of blood T cell repertoires in COVID-19. The overall study: Some COVID-19 samples were acute and others convalescent; all came from the United States, Italy and Spain. PBMCs, B-cell-depleted T cells, or T cells were the source of the cDNA or gDNA that made up the material.

CDR3 size: 13 residues. Deletions cut 7 bases from V and 5 bases from J, with 12 bases between. In the study's own analysis: Counts of nucleated cells, estimated from reference gene primer amplification, were obtained. Measured with immunoSEQ multiplex PCR; TCRdb has only the in-frame clones, and not every one. D and trimming come from the DNA, and the V and J calls and clone size come from that table. The table records roughly 250,000 clones, around 83% of them present only once. The rearrangement joins TRBV12-3 or TRBV12-4 to TRBJ1-5, with D possibly matching TRBD1 (6 bases). The sample comprised peripheral blood. The TCR sequence derives from a woman of 80 years or more with acute or convalescent COVID-19. CDR3 in amino acids: CASNVGAHQPQHF. As DNA, the CDR3 is TGTGCCAGCAACGTGGGGGCTCATCAGCCCCAGCATTTT.